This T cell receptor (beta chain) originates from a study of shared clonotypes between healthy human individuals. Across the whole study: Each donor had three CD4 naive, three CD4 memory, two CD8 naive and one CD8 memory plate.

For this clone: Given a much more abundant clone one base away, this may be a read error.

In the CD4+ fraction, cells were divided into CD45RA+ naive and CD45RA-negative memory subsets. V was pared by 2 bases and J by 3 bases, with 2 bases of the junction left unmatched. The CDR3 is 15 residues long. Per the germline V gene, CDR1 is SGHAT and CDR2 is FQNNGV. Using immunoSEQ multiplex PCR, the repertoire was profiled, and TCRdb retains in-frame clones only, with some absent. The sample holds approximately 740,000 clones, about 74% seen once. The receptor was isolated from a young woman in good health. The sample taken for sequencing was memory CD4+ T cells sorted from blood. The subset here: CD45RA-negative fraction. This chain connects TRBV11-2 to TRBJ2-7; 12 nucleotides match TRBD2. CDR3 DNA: TGTGCCAGCAGCTTAAGGACTAGCGGGAACTACGAGCAGTACTTC. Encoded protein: CASSLRTSGNYEQYF.